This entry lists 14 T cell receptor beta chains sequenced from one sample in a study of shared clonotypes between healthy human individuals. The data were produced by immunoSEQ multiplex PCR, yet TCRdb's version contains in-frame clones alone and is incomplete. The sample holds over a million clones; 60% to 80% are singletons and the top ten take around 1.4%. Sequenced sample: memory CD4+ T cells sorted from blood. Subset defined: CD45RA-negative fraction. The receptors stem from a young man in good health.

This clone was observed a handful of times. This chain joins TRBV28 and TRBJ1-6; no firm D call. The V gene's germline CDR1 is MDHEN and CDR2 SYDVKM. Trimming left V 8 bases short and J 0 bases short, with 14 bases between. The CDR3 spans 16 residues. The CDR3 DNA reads TGTGCCAGCGTCGAAGCTGGGAGCTCCTATAATTCACCCCTCCACTTT. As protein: CASVEAGSSYNSPLHF. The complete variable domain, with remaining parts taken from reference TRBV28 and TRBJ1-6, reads DVKVTQSSRYLVKRTGEKVFLECVQDMDHENMFWYRQDPGLGLRLIYFSYDVKMKEKGDIPEGYSVSREKKERFSLILESASTNQTSMYLCASVEAGSSYNSPLHFGNGTRLTVT.

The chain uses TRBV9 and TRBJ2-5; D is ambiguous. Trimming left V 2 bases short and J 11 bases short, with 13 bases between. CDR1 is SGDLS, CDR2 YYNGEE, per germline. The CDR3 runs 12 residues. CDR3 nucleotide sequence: TGTGCCAGCAGCGTGGATGGAGAAATTCAGTACTTC. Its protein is CASSVDGEIQYF. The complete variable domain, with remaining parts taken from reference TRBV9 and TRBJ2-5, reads DSGVTQTPKHLITATGQRVTLRCSPRSGDLSVYWYQQSLDQGLQFLIQYYNGEERAKGNILERFSAQQFPDLHSELNLSSLELGDSALYFCASSVDGEIQYFGPGTRLLVL.

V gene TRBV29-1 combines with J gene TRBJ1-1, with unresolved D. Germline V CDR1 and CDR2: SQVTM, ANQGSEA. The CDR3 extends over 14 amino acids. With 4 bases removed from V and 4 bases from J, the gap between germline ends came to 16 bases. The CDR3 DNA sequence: TGCAGCGTTGCTGGCCAAACGGCAAGCACTGAAGCTTTCTTT. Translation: CSVAGQTASTEAFF.

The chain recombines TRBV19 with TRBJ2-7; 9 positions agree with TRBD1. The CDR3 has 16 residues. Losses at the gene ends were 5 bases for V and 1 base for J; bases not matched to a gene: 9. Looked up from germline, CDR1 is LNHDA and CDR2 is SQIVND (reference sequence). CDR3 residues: CASSSRNGQGSYEQYF. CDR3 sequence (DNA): TGTGCCAGTAGTTCTCGAAACGGACAGGGGTCCTACGAGCAGTACTTC.

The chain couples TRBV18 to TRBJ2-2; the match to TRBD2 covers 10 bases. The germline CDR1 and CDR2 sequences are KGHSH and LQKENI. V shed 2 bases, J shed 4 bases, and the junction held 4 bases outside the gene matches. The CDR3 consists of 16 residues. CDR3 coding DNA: TGTGCCAGCTCACCAAGCGGGAGGGCCTTCACCGGGGAGCTGTTTTTT. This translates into CASSPSGRAFTGELFF. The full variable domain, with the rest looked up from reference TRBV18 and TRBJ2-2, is NAGVMQNPRHLVRRRGQEARLRCSPMKGHSHVYWYRQLPEEGLKFMVYLQKENIIDESGMPKERFSAEFPKEGPSILRIQQVVRGDSAAYFCASSPSGRAFTGELFFGEGSRLTVL.

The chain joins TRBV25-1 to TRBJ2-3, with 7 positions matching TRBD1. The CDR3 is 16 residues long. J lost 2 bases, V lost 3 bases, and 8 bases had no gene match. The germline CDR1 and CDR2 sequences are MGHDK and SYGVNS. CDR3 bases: TGTGCCAGCAGTGAGTATGGCAGGGGGATCACAGATACGCAGTATTTT. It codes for CASSEYGRGITDTQYF. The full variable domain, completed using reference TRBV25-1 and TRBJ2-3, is EADIYQTPRYLVIGTGKKITLECSQTMGHDKMYWYQQDPGMELHLIHYSYGVNSTEKGDLSSESTVSRIRTEHFPLTLESARPSHTSQYLCASSEYGRGITDTQYFGPGTRLTVL.

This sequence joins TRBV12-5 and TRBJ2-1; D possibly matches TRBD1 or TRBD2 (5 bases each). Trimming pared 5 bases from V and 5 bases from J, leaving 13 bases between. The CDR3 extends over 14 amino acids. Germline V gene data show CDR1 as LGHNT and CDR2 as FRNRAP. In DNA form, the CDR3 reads TGTGCTAGTGGTGTAGGGACCAACAACAATGAGCAGTTCTTC. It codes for CASGVGTNNNEQFF.

CDR3 DNA sequence: TGTGCCTGGACGCGGGACAGCCGGGAGACCCAGTACTTC. Translated, it gives CAWTRDSRETQYF. The J gene is TRBJ2-5, the V gene TRBV30; D is possibly TRBD1 (7 bases). Germline CDR1 reads GTSNPN; CDR2 reads SVGIG (reference sequence). V lost 4 bases, J lost 5 bases, and 14 bases lay in between. This CDR3 is built from 13 residues.

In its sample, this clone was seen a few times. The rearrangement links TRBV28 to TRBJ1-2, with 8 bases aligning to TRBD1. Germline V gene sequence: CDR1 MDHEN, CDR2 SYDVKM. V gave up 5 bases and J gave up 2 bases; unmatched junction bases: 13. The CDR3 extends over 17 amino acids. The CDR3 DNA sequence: TGTGCCAGCAGTCACTCAGGGGGCTTCTCCCAAAACTATGGCTACACCTTC. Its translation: CASSHSGGFSQNYGYTF.

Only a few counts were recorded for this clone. The CDR3 nucleotides are TGCGCCAGCAGCTTGGGGCCGGTTCGTGGAGAGACCCAGTACTTC. Translation: CASSLGPVRGETQYF. This sequence joins TRBV5-1 and TRBJ2-5; no clear D. Deletions cut 0 bases from V and 4 bases from J, with 13 bases between. Looked up from germline, CDR1 is SGHRS and CDR2 is YFSETQ. The CDR3 is made up of 15 amino acids.

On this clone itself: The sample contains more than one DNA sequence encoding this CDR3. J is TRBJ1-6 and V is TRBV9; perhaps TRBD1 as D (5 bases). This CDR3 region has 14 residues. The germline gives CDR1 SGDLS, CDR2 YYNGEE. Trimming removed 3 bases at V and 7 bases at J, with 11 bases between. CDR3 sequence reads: CASSAKGRNSPLHF. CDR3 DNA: TGTGCCAGCAGCGCCAAGGGGAGGAATTCACCCCTCCACTTT.

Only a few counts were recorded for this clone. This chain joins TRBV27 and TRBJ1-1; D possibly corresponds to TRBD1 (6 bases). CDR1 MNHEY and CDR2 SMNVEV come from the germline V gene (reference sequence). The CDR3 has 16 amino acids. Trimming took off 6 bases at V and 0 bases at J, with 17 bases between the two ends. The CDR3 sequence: CASSPRPGQLNTEAFF. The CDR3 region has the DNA TGTGCCAGCAGCCCACGGCCCGGACAGCTGAACACTGAAGCTTTCTTT.

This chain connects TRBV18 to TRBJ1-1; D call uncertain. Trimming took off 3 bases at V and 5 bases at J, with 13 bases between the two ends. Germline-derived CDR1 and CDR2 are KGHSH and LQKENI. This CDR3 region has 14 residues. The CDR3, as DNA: TGTGCCAGCTCACCGCTCGCGGCAGCTACTGAAGCTTTCTTT. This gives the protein CASSPLAAATEAFF.

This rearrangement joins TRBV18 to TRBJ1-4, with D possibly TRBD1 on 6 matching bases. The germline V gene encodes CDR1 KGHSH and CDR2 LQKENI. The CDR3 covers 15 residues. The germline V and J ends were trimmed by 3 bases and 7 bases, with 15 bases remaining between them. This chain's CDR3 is CASSPERGQAEKLFF. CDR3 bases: TGTGCCAGCTCACCGGAAAGGGGACAAGCTGAAAAACTGTTTTTT.